This TCR beta chain was recovered during a study of blood T cell repertoires in COVID-19. Study in general: PBMCs, B-cell-depleted T cells, or T cells were the source of the cDNA or gDNA that made up the material.

CDR1 and CDR2 (germline): GTSNPN, SVGIG (reference sequence). This CDR3 has 13 residues. The V gene lost 4 bases and the J gene lost 1 base, with 8 bases spanning the gap. In the source study's methods: The authors estimated nucleated cell counts from reference gene primer amplification. Sequencing was performed with immunoSEQ multiplex PCR; in TCRdb, only in-frame clones are kept and a portion is missing. V and J calls and clone size come straight from that table; D and trimming were deduced from the DNA. The repertoire consists of about 210,000 clones, with 75% to 85% occurring once and the leading ten covering about 4.8%. Seattle enrolled patients during active infection and tracked them longitudinally.

The chain recombines TRBV30 with TRBJ1-3; D not certain. This sequence was found in a woman aged 70-85 years with COVID-19, enrolled during active disease. Input material: peripheral blood. Written as DNA, the CDR3 is TGTGCCTGGACCCCCGAGTCTGGAAACACCATATATTTT. Translated, it gives CAWTPESGNTIYF.